This T cell receptor beta chain comes out of a study of technical replicates of blood from a handful of donors. Germline CDR1 is MNHEY and CDR2 is SVGAGI. Between the trimmed V and J ends, which lost 8 bases and 5 bases, there was a span of 19 bases. The CDR3 totals 14 residues. Assay: immunoSEQ multiplex PCR; the TCRdb copy retains only in-frame clones and omits some. This table has about 80,000 clones, roughly 94% appearing once. The genes are TRBV6-5 and TRBJ2-7; TRBD1 is a possible D gene (6 bases). The specimen sequenced was T cells isolated from PBMCs. The receptor was isolated from a human donor in good health. CDR3 DNA sequence: TGTGCCAGCCAGCAGCAGGGGTCATCCCACGAGCAGTACTTC. It is translated as CASQQQGSSHEQYF.